The 25 T cell receptor beta chains in this list originate from one sample, sequenced in a study of shared clonotypes between healthy human individuals. Using immunoSEQ multiplex PCR, the repertoire was profiled, and TCRdb retains in-frame clones only, with some absent. This table has approximately 500,000 clones, 75% to 80% appearing once. The sequenced sample was PBMCs. Receptor source: a woman aged 40 to 49 in good health. Some clones in this sample may be carry-over from other donors' samples.

This clone was observed many times. The sample holds other DNA sequences that translate to the same CDR3. This chain links TRBV28 with TRBJ1-5; no definite D call. Germline V gene lookup returns CDR1 MDHEN and CDR2 SYDVKM. Between the trimmed V and J ends, which lost 3 bases and 9 bases, there was a span of 9 bases. The CDR3 is made up of 12 amino acids. CDR3: CASSFSLGPQHF. DNA for the CDR3: TGTGCCAGCAGTTTTTCTCTAGGGCCCCAGCATTTT.

This clone has more than one count but fewer than ten. CDR3 residues: CASSRSRHETQYF. CDR3 coding DNA: TGTGCCAGCAGCCGAAGTCGGCACGAGACCCAGTACTTC. This chain links TRBV4-2 with TRBJ2-5; no definite D call. Trimming took off 4 bases at V and 5 bases at J, with 11 bases between the two ends. The germline V gene encodes CDR1 LGHNA and CDR2 YNFKEQ. CDR3 size: 13 residues.

J is TRBJ2-5 and V is TRBV11-2; D not resolved. The length of the CDR3 is 12 residues. Per germline, CDR1 SGHAT and CDR2 FQNNGV. V gave up 5 bases and J gave up 4 bases, with 8 bases separating them. This CDR3 is CASSLSRETQYF. CDR3 bases: TGTGCCAGCAGCCTCTCCCGAGAGACCCAGTACTTC.

The chain recombines TRBV11-2 with TRBJ1-3; D might be TRBD1 (5 bases). In germline, CDR1 is SGHAT, CDR2 FQNNGV. This CDR3 is 15 amino acids long. Between the trimmed V and J ends, which lost 3 bases and 7 bases, there was a span of 16 bases. CDR3 region: CASSFRDWGVNTIYF. DNA for the CDR3: TGTGCCAGCAGCTTTCGGGACTGGGGCGTCAACACCATATATTTT.

The V and J genes are TRBV9 and TRBJ2-1; D is undetermined. V lost 4 bases and J 5 bases, leaving 13 bases between the germline ends. CDR3 length equals 14 residues. CDR1 SGDLS and CDR2 YYNGEE come from the germline V gene. Here the CDR3 DNA reads TGTGCCAGCAGCACCGGACCCAATAACAATGAGCAGTTCTTC. This gives the protein CASSTGPNNNEQFF.

With regard to this clone: A junction boundary mismatches the germline segment, possibly from a read error. The chain employs TRBV28 and TRBJ1-5; D is possibly TRBD1 (5 bases). The CDR3 spans 12 residues. In germline, CDR1 is MDHEN, CDR2 SYDVKM. The CDR3 DNA reads TGTGCCAGCAGTTGGGCGTCTGGGCAGGGTTTTTTC. Translated, it gives CASSWASGQGFF.

V is TRBV7-7 and J is TRBJ2-3; 8 bases fit TRBD2. J was trimmed by 3 bases and V by 1 base; bases with no gene match: 3. This CDR3 has 15 residues. Germline V gene data show CDR1 as SSHAT and CDR2 as FNYEAQ (reference sequence). DNA for the CDR3: TGTGCCAGCAGCTTAGGTAGCGGGACGACAGATACGCAGTATTTT. As protein: CASSLGSGTTDTQYF.

The chain links TRBV16 to TRBJ1-2; perhaps TRBD1 as D (5 bases). This CDR3 has 16 residues. Germline assignment: CDR1 KGHSY and CDR2 FQNENV. Trimming cost V 4 bases and J 0 bases, with 15 bases left between them. CDR3 nucleotides: TGTGCCAGCAGCCTCGGCGACAGCCGTTCTAACTATGGCTACACCTTC. This codes for CASSLGDSRSNYGYTF.

The chain couples TRBV11-3 to TRBJ2-5, with a possible D match to TRBD2 (6 bases). V lost 5 bases and J 2 bases, leaving 15 bases between the germline ends. The CDR3 is made up of 15 amino acids. Germline lookup yields CDR1 SGHNT and CDR2 YENEEA. The CDR3 DNA sequence: TGTGCCAGCAGCCCAGGAGGGACGTCACAAGAGACCCAGTACTTC. Its protein product is CASSPGGTSQETQYF. The complete variable domain, with remaining parts taken from reference TRBV11-3 and TRBJ2-5, reads EAGVVQSPRYKIIEKKQPVAFWCNPISGHNTLYWYLQNLGQGPELLIRYENEEAVDDSQLPKDRFSAERLKGVDSTLKIQPAELGDSAVYLCASSPGGTSQETQYFGPGTRLLVL.

To note about this clone: A much larger clone differs by one base, so this may be a read error. In nucleotides, the CDR3 is TGTGCCAGCAGCTGGACTAGCGGGAACACCGGGGAGCTGTTTTTT. Translated, it gives CASSWTSGNTGELFF. The J gene is TRBJ2-2, the V gene TRBV11-3; the match to TRBD2 covers 10 bases. This CDR3 spans 15 amino acids. Losses at the gene ends were 4 bases for V and 1 base for J; bases not matched to a gene: 0. Germline V gene lookup returns CDR1 SGHNT and CDR2 YENEEA.

In its sample, this clone was seen once. V gene TRBV9 combines with J gene TRBJ2-1; TRBD2 agrees at 7 bases. CDR1 and CDR2 from the germline V gene are SGDLS and YYNGEE. This CDR3 comprises 16 residues. V gave up 3 bases and J gave up 0 bases; unmatched junction bases: 6. Here the CDR3 DNA reads TGTGCCAGCAGCGACCGGGACTACAGCTCCTACAATGAGCAGTTCTTC. This encodes CASSDRDYSSYNEQFF. The whole variable domain, filled in from reference TRBV9 and TRBJ2-1, reads DSGVTQTPKHLITATGQRVTLRCSPRSGDLSVYWYQQSLDQGLQFLIQYYNGEERAKGNILERFSAQQFPDLHSELNLSSLELGDSALYFCASSDRDYSSYNEQFFGPGTRLTVL.

V gene TRBV4-1 combines with J gene TRBJ2-7, with 7 nucleotides matching TRBD1. The CDR3 is 16 amino acids. Germline V lookup: CDR1 MGHRA, CDR2 YSYEKL. V lost 4 bases and J lost 4; bases outside the gene matches: 13. The CDR3 region is CASSRSPGTVVYEQYF. CDR3 bases: TGCGCCAGCAGCCGGTCGCCTGGGACAGTTGTTTACGAGCAGTACTTC.

This clone appeared once. The chain has TRBV25-1 and TRBJ2-7, with 13 nucleotides matching TRBD2. V dropped 5 bases and J dropped 4; count of bases not matched to a gene: 14. The CDR3 is made up of 18 amino acids. Germline-derived CDR1 and CDR2 are MGHDK and SYGVNS. In DNA form, the CDR3 reads TGTGCCAGCAGTAAAGGGACTAGCGGGGCCCATTTTGATTACGAGCAGTACTTC. Its translation: CASSKGTSGAHFDYEQYF.

The sample holds many counts of this clone. At the DNA level, this CDR3 is encoded by other sequences in the same sample as well. V usage is TRBV6-5 and J usage is TRBJ2-7, with 12 bases that match TRBD2. V dropped 4 bases and J dropped 5; count of bases not matched to a gene: 6. The length of the CDR3 is 15 residues. Looked up from germline, CDR1 is MNHEY and CDR2 is SVGAGI. DNA of the CDR3: TGTGCCAGCAGTTCCCTAGCGGGAGGGCAGGACGAGCAGTACTTC. Translating gives CASSSLAGGQDEQYF.

The V gene is TRBV19, the J gene TRBJ2-7; D remains ambiguous. CDR3 size: 13 residues. Germline V CDR1 and CDR2: LNHDA, SQIVND (reference sequence). Trimming took 3 bases from V and 0 from J, leaving 6 bases between them. The CDR3: CASSMRHSYEQYF. The CDR3 nucleotides read TGTGCCAGTAGTATGCGTCACTCCTACGAGCAGTACTTC.

There are a few counts of this clone. The rearrangement links TRBV19 to TRBJ1-1, with D tentatively TRBD1 (6 bases). The V and J ends lost 10 bases and 3 bases respectively, with 15 bases between them. Germline V gene lookup returns CDR1 LNHDA and CDR2 SQIVND (reference sequence). The CDR3 is 13 amino acids. CDR3 nucleotides: TGTGCCACCTCAAGTAACAGGGACACTGAAGCTTTCTTT. Its protein product is CATSSNRDTEAFF. Filled out from reference TRBV19 and TRBJ1-1, the complete variable domain reads DGGITQSPKYLFRKEGQNVTLSCEQNLNHDAMYWYRQDPGQGLRLIYYSQIVNDFQKGDIAEGYSVSREKKESFPLTVTSAQKNPTAFYLCATSSNRDTEAFFGQGTRLTVV.

The V gene is TRBV18, the J gene TRBJ2-2, with 12 bases lining up with TRBD1. CDR1 and CDR2 from the germline V gene are KGHSH and LQKENI. The trim removed 3 bases at V and 6 bases at J, leaving 5 bases unmatched. The CDR3 sequence is 16 residues long. CDR3 amino acids: CASSPPGQGAAGELFF. CDR3 nucleotide sequence: TGTGCCAGCTCACCGCCGGGACAGGGGGCGGCCGGGGAGCTGTTTTTT.

The CDR3 bases are TGTGCCAGCAGTTTATGGGACACTAATGAAAAACTGTTTTTT. As protein: CASSLWDTNEKLFF. The chain links TRBV28 to TRBJ1-4; D is undetermined. Germline CDR1 reads MDHEN; CDR2 reads SYDVKM. V was clipped by 0 bases and J by 2 bases, with 4 bases between them. This CDR3 contains 14 residues.

CDR3 protein: CAWSVLWNTIYF. The CDR3 DNA sequence: TGTGCCTGGAGTGTACTATGGAACACCATATATTTT. The rearrangement uses TRBV30 and TRBJ1-3; D is undetermined. CDR1 GTSNPN and CDR2 SVGIG come from the germline V gene (reference sequence). The CDR3 runs 12 residues. V was cut by 0 bases and J by 7 bases, with 7 bases left in between. Complete variable domain (other parts from reference TRBV30 and TRBJ1-3): SQTIHQWPATLVQPVGSPLSLECTVEGTSNPNLYWYRQAAGRGLQLLFYSVGIGQISSEVPQNLSASRPQDRQFILSSKKLLLSDSGFYLCAWSVLWNTIYFGEGSWLTVV.

This clone was counted only a few times. The rearrangement links TRBV4-2 to TRBJ1-2; D may be TRBD1 (5 bases). Germline V gene sequence: CDR1 LGHNA, CDR2 YNFKEQ. V was clipped by 0 bases and J by 4 bases, with 12 bases between them. The CDR3 length is 15 residues. CDR3 amino acids: CASSQDQAGFYGYTF. The CDR3 nucleotides are TGTGCCAGCAGCCAAGATCAGGCAGGGTTCTATGGCTACACCTTC.

As for this clone: This is likely an artifact of a read error, given a far larger clone one base away. The chain carries TRBV28 and TRBJ1-1; no definite D call. Trimming shortened V by 8 bases and J by 11 bases, and 15 bases separated the two germline ends. Per the germline V gene, CDR1 is MDHEN and CDR2 is SYDVKM. The CDR3 is 11 residues long. This CDR3 is CASVLGGLAFF. As DNA, the CDR3 is TGTGCCAGCGTCTTGGGAGGGTTGGCTTTCTTT.

This clone was seen a handful of times. The chain combines TRBV5-6 with TRBJ2-2, with a tentative D call TRBD1 (5 bases). The CDR3 has 14 amino acids. V was trimmed by 5 bases and J by 4 bases, leaving 12 bases between them. Germline V gene sequence: CDR1 SGHDT, CDR2 YYEEEE. CDR3 coding DNA: TGTGCCAGCAGACCAGGGATTGGCACCGGGGAGCTGTTTTTT. Protein product: CASRPGIGTGELFF. The variable domain in full, with the rest retrieved from reference TRBV5-6 and TRBJ2-2, is DAGVTQSPTHLIKTRGQQVTLRCSPKSGHDTVSWYQQALGQGPQFIFQYYEEEERQRGNFPDRFSGHQFPNYSSELNVNALLLGDSALYLCASRPGIGTGELFFGEGSRLTVL.

Remarks on this clone: At the DNA level, this CDR3 is encoded by other sequences in the same sample as well. This rearrangement joins TRBV30 to TRBJ1-5; no clear D gene. The ends were cut back, 2 bases at V and 0 bases at J, with 5 bases in the middle. Germline V gene data show CDR1 as GTSNPN and CDR2 as SVGIG (reference sequence). There are 13 residues in the CDR3. The CDR3 DNA sequence: TGTGCCTGGAGTTTAGGTAGCAATCAGCCCCAGCATTTT. Amino acid sequence: CAWSLGSNQPQHF.

The chain couples TRBV30 to TRBJ2-1, with D unresolved. The V gene's germline CDR1 is GTSNPN and CDR2 SVGIG (reference sequence). V was pared by 7 bases and J by 9 bases, with 13 bases between. The CDR3 spans 11 residues. The CDR3 DNA sequence: TGTGCCTCAAGGGTTTTAAGTGAGCAGTTCTTC. Its translation: CASRVLSEQFF. The full variable domain, its missing parts supplied by reference TRBV30 and TRBJ2-1, is SQTIHQWPATLVQPVGSPLSLECTVEGTSNPNLYWYRQAAGRGLQLLFYSVGIGQISSEVPQNLSASRPQDRQFILSSKKLLLSDSGFYLCASRVLSEQFFGPGTRLTVL.

The V and J genes are TRBV19 and TRBJ1-4; 10 nucleotides line up with TRBD1. V lost 4 bases and J lost 7; bases outside the gene matches: 3. Germline V gives CDR1 LNHDA, CDR2 SQIVND (reference sequence). CDR3 size: 14 residues. In nucleotides, the CDR3 is TGTGCCAGTAGTAACCGGGACAGGGGTGAAAAACTGTTTTTT. Translation: CASSNRDRGEKLFF.